Following are 32 T cell receptor beta chains from one sample sequenced in a study of STAT5B mutations in CD4+ large granular lymphocyte leukemia. The assay was immunoSEQ multiplex PCR, and TCRdb's table has in-frame clones only and misses some. The table lists approximately 52,000 clones, about 70% of them singletons. Sequencing was performed on CD4+ T cells from blood buffy coats. The receptor set was obtained from a human donor in good health.

The chain joins TRBV7-6 to TRBJ2-5; TRBD2 aligns across 7 bases. CDR3 length: 14 residues. CDR1 is SGHVS and CDR2 is FNYEAQ in the germline V gene. V was clipped by 1 base and J by 4 bases; unmatched bases: 3. The DNA for the CDR3 is TGTGCCAGCAGCTTAGAACTAGCGACAGAGACCCAGTACTTC. This gives the protein CASSLELATETQYF.

The gene calls are TRBV7-9 and TRBJ2-1; D gene ambiguous. CDR1 and CDR2 (germline): SEHNR, FQNEAQ (reference sequence). This CDR3 has 13 residues. Trimming pared 5 bases from V and 10 bases from J, leaving 15 bases between. The CDR3 DNA follows: TGTGCCAGCAGCCGAAACATACAAGGGGAGCAGTTCTTC. Translating it yields CASSRNIQGEQFF.

The rearrangement uses TRBV9 and TRBJ1-2; possibly TRBD1 for D (6 bases). Trimming left V 3 bases short and J 3 bases short, with 18 bases between. The CDR3 is made up of 16 amino acids. Germline CDR1 is SGDLS and CDR2 is YYNGEE. This CDR3 reads CASSATPQGIDYGYTF. The CDR3 DNA reads as TGTGCCAGCAGCGCAACCCCCCAGGGGATTGACTATGGCTACACCTTC.

V and J are TRBV4-1 and TRBJ2-3, with D possibly being TRBD2 (6 bases). The CDR3 is 16 residues long. V lost 1 base to trimming and J lost 1 base, with 12 bases between them. Germline CDR1 is MGHRA and CDR2 is YSYEKL. Written as DNA, the CDR3 is TGCGCCAGCAGCCAAGGGGGGACTGCCGGCACAGATACGCAGTATTTT. Protein sequence: CASSQGGTAGTDTQYF.

V usage is TRBV19 and J usage is TRBJ1-1, with D unclear. V was pared by 4 bases and J by 2 bases, with 8 bases between. Germline CDR1 is LNHDA and CDR2 is SQIVND (reference sequence). The CDR3 is 13 amino acids. The CDR3: CASSTQINTEAFF. DNA for the CDR3: TGTGCCAGTAGTACACAAATTAACACTGAAGCTTTCTTT. Full variable domain (missing parts from reference TRBV19 and TRBJ1-1): DGGITQSPKYLFRKEGQNVTLSCEQNLNHDAMYWYRQDPGQGLRLIYYSQIVNDFQKGDIAEGYSVSREKKESFPLTVTSAQKNPTAFYLCASSTQINTEAFFGQGTRLTVV.

The CDR3 loop reads CASSLLAGGSGEQFF. The CDR3 nucleotides are TGCGCCAGCAGCTTGTTGGCGGGGGGTTCTGGTGAGCAGTTCTTC. The chain employs TRBV5-1 and TRBJ2-1; 8 bases are a match to TRBD2. Germline assignment: CDR1 SGHRS and CDR2 YFSETQ. This CDR3 spans 15 amino acids. The junction had 9 bases not matched to a gene; V was cut back by 1 base and J by 9 bases.

The genes are TRBV5-6 and TRBJ2-3; 8 bases fit TRBD2. J gave up 7 bases and V 2 bases, and 12 bases lay outside the gene matches. Germline assignment: CDR1 SGHDT and CDR2 YYEEEE. The CDR3 totals 16 residues. The chain's CDR3 is CASSFSASGGVNTQYF. The CDR3 DNA reads as TGTGCCAGCAGCTTCTCCGCGAGCGGGGGTGTTAATACGCAGTATTTT.

The V gene is TRBV14, the J gene TRBJ1-6; tentatively, D is TRBD1 (5 bases). With 2 bases removed from V and 9 bases from J, the gap between germline ends came to 11 bases. This CDR3 is 14 amino acids long. The germline V gene has CDR1 SGHDN and CDR2 FVKESK. The CDR3 DNA reads as TGTGCCAGCAGCCAACAGGGAAAGAGTTCACCCCTCCACTTT. Translating gives CASSQQGKSSPLHF.

The chain has TRBV28 and TRBJ1-1, with 7 bases identical to TRBD1. There are 12 residues in the CDR3. V lost 4 bases, J lost 6 bases, and 2 bases stayed unmatched. Germline assignment: CDR1 MDHEN and CDR2 SYDVKM. CDR3 sequence (DNA): TGTGCCAGCAGTTCACAGGGGCCTGAAGCTTTCTTT. It specifies CASSSQGPEAFF. Variable domain in full (rest from reference TRBV28 and TRBJ1-1): DVKVTQSSRYLVKRTGEKVFLECVQDMDHENMFWYRQDPGLGLRLIYFSYDVKMKEKGDIPEGYSVSREKKERFSLILESASTNQTSMYLCASSSQGPEAFFGQGTRLTVV.

J is TRBJ2-7 and V is TRBV27, with a tentative D call TRBD1 (6 bases). CDR1 and CDR2 (germline): MNHEY, SMNVEV (reference sequence). Trimming cost V 6 bases and J 1 base, with 13 bases left between them. The CDR3 extends over 14 amino acids. DNA of the CDR3: TGTGCCAGCAGGCTTCCGGACAGTTCCTACGAGCAGTACGTC. Amino acid sequence: CASRLPDSSYEQYV.

V gene TRBV28 combines with J gene TRBJ1-6; 8 bases match TRBD1. Germline values: CDR1 MDHEN, CDR2 SYDVKM. The CDR3 covers 15 residues. The ends lost 4 bases at V and 10 bases at J; junction bases unmatched: 9. The CDR3 is CASSSPGQGGSPLHF. The CDR3 nucleotides are TGTGCCAGCAGTTCGCCCGGACAGGGTGGGTCACCCCTCCACTTT.

The rearrangement joins TRBV6-6 to TRBJ2-1, with 9 bases fitting TRBD1. Trimming took 6 bases from V and 7 from J; bases not matched to a gene: 10. The CDR3 sequence is 15 residues long. Germline CDR1 is MNHNY and CDR2 is SVGAGI (reference sequence). CDR3 region: CASRRTGTGKNEQFF. The CDR3 nucleotides are TGTGCCAGCAGAAGAACCGGGACAGGGAAAAATGAGCAGTTCTTC.

V is TRBV6-1 and J is TRBJ1-3; D gene uncertain. In germline, CDR1 is MNHNS, CDR2 SASEGT. The length of the CDR3 is 17 residues. V lost 3 bases and J 0 bases, leaving 15 bases between the germline ends. Here the CDR3 reads CASSEIRGFTSGNTIYF. The CDR3 coding sequence is TGTGCCAGCAGTGAGATTCGGGGATTCACCTCTGGAAACACCATATATTTT.

V is TRBV28 and J is TRBJ1-4; D unresolved. From germline, CDR1 is MDHEN and CDR2 SYDVKM. This CDR3 contains 14 residues. V lost 6 bases and J lost 12, with 20 bases in between. DNA for the CDR3: TGTGCCAGCAGCGCAGGTACGACGCGAGAAGAACTGTTTTTT. Its protein is CASSAGTTREELFF. The full variable domain, in which reference TRBV28 and TRBJ1-4 provide the parts outside the CDR3, is DVKVTQSSRYLVKRTGEKVFLECVQDMDHENMFWYRQDPGLGLRLIYFSYDVKMKEKGDIPEGYSVSREKKERFSLILESASTNQTSMYLCASSAGTTREELFFGSGTQLSVL.

V is TRBV4-2 and J is TRBJ2-2, with TRBD2 matching over 9 bases. The germline CDR1 and CDR2 sequences are LGHNA and YNFKEQ. V lost 4 bases to trimming and J lost 6 bases; unmatched junction nucleotides: 9. This CDR3 comprises 16 residues. This chain's CDR3 is CASSLSGGWGAGELFF. The CDR3 DNA is TGTGCCAGCAGCCTTAGCGGGGGCTGGGGCGCCGGGGAGCTGTTTTTT.

This rearrangement joins TRBV27 to TRBJ2-2; 7 bases fit TRBD2. CDR3 size: 14 residues. V was pared by 5 bases and J by 4 bases, with 4 bases of the junction left unmatched. Germline CDR1 MNHEY, CDR2 SMNVEV (reference sequence). The CDR3 loop is CASSRTRSTGELFF. CDR3 nucleotides: TGTGCCAGCAGTCGGACTAGGAGCACCGGGGAGCTGTTTTTT.

The gene calls are TRBV6-6 and TRBJ1-5, with D possibly TRBD1 on 6 matching bases. The V and J ends lost 7 bases and 7 bases respectively, with 20 bases between them. The CDR3 is made up of 15 amino acids. The germline CDR1 and CDR2 sequences are MNHNY and SVGAGI (reference sequence). CDR3 sequence reads: CASTYLTGGEQPQHF. CDR3 sequence (DNA): TGTGCCAGCACCTACTTGACCGGGGGCGAACAGCCCCAGCATTTT.

The chain is built from TRBV19 and TRBJ1-5, with D perhaps matching TRBD1 (6 bases). V lost 6 bases to trimming and J lost 2 bases, with 14 bases between them. The germline V gene has CDR1 LNHDA and CDR2 SQIVND (reference sequence). There are 15 residues in the CDR3. The CDR3 coding sequence is TGTGCCAGTAGCCTCACAGGGTTGGGCAATCAGCCCCAGCATTTT. Amino acids: CASSLTGLGNQPQHF.

V and J are TRBV13 and TRBJ2-5, with 12 bases fitting TRBD1. J gave up 4 bases and V 7 bases, and 4 bases lay outside the gene matches. Germline V gene sequence: CDR1 PRHDT, CDR2 FYEKMQ (reference sequence). This CDR3 has 14 amino acids. DNA of the CDR3: TGTGCCAGCACCCCGGGACAGGGGGCAGAGACCCAGTACTTC. It is translated as CASTPGQGAETQYF.

This chain links TRBV7-8 with TRBJ2-2, with unresolved D. The length of the CDR3 is 13 residues. V was cut by 1 base and J by 6 bases, with 6 bases left in between. Germline CDR1 reads SGHVS; CDR2 reads FQNEAQ. The CDR3 protein is CASSLVGAGELFF. CDR3 nucleotide sequence: TGTGCCAGCAGCTTAGTTGGGGCCGGGGAGCTGTTTTTT.

This clone appeared a few times. The chain combines TRBV7-3 with TRBJ2-1; no firm D call. V was clipped by 5 bases and J by 6 bases, with 11 bases between them. The CDR3 runs to 13 residues. CDR1 and CDR2 from the germline V gene are SGHTA and FQGTGA. The CDR3 region has the DNA TGTGCCAGCAGCCCAAACCCCGCCAATGAGCAGTTCTTC. It specifies CASSPNPANEQFF.

CDR3 coding DNA: TGTGCCTTCGGACAATATAATTCACCCCTCCACTTT. It translates to CAFGQYNSPLHF. The rearrangement uses TRBV30 and TRBJ1-6, with D maybe TRBD1 (5 bases). Deletions cut 7 bases from V and 4 bases from J, with 8 bases between. The CDR3 consists of 12 residues. Germline CDR1 is GTSNPN and CDR2 is SVGIG (reference sequence).

This chain uses TRBV27 with TRBJ1-5; TRBD1 agrees at 8 bases. CDR1 and CDR2 from the germline V gene are MNHEY and SMNVEV (reference sequence). The CDR3 totals 15 residues. V shed 3 bases, J shed 2 bases, and the junction held 3 bases outside the gene matches. The CDR3: CASSFQGAGNQPQHF. CDR3 nucleotides: TGTGCCAGCAGTTTCCAGGGGGCCGGCAATCAGCCCCAGCATTTT.

The CDR3 DNA reads TGCGCCAGCAGCTTGGTGGCAGGGAGTAACGGGGAGCTGTTTTTT. Protein sequence: CASSLVAGSNGELFF. The chain is built from TRBV5-1 and TRBJ2-2; either TRBD1 or TRBD2 may fit D (5 bases each). Germline V CDR1 and CDR2: SGHRS, YFSETQ. The CDR3 is 15 residues long. V lost 0 bases, J lost 7 bases, and 13 bases lay in between.

The J gene is TRBJ1-3, the V gene TRBV6-5; no definite D call. Germline values: CDR1 MNHEY, CDR2 SVGAGI. Trimming stripped 3 bases from V and 4 bases from J, with 7 bases between. The CDR3 spans 13 residues. CDR3 amino acids: CASSYVGGNTIYF. The DNA of the CDR3 is TGTGCCAGCAGTTATGTTGGGGGAAACACCATATATTTT.

This clone was recorded once. The rearrangement uses TRBV19 and TRBJ2-5, with 14 bases matching TRBD2. The CDR3 is made up of 16 amino acids. Per germline, CDR1 LNHDA and CDR2 SQIVND (reference sequence). The V segment lost 6 bases and the J segment 1 base; nucleotides outside the gene matches: 4. The CDR3 DNA reads TGTGCCAGTAGAAGACTAGCGGGGGGGCCCCAAGAGACCCAGTACTTC. The encoded protein is CASRRLAGGPQETQYF.

The genes are TRBV19 and TRBJ1-5, with 8 positions matching TRBD1. The CDR3 runs to 15 residues. Germline CDR1 LNHDA, CDR2 SQIVND (reference sequence). With 3 bases clipped from V and 4 bases from J, the junction kept 5 bases outside the gene matches. CDR3 in amino acids: CASSIQTGGNQPQHF. In DNA form, the CDR3 reads TGTGCCAGTAGTATTCAAACAGGGGGTAATCAGCCCCAGCATTTT.

The chain recombines TRBV5-1 with TRBJ2-1, with TRBD1 matching over 8 bases. This CDR3 is built from 18 residues. J lost 8 bases, V lost 0 bases, and 16 bases had no gene match. Germline-derived CDR1 and CDR2 are SGHRS and YFSETQ. The CDR3 reads CASSLGWLGQGDGDEQFF. The CDR3, as DNA: TGCGCCAGCAGCTTGGGGTGGCTAGGACAGGGCGACGGCGATGAGCAGTTCTTC.

This rearrangement joins TRBV4-2 to TRBJ2-5; 9 positions agree with TRBD1. The CDR3 extends over 16 amino acids. Germline CDR1 reads LGHNA; CDR2 reads YNFKEQ. V was pared by 1 base and J by 2 bases, with 5 bases of the junction left unmatched. CDR3 DNA sequence: TGTGCCAGCAGCCAAGCCGTCGGACAGGGGCAAGAGACCCAGTACTTC. Amino acids: CASSQAVGQGQETQYF.

In DNA, the CDR3 is TGTGCCAGCAGGCTTATGAGGGCCGGAGATACGCAGTATTTT. Its protein is CASRLMRAGDTQYF. The chain recombines TRBV7-6 with TRBJ2-3; tentatively, D is TRBD2 (5 bases). The CDR3 has 14 residues. V was clipped by 6 bases and J by 5 bases, with 15 bases between them. Per the germline V gene, CDR1 is SGHVS and CDR2 is FNYEAQ.

Concerning this clone: At one boundary the junction diverges from the germline segment, which might be a read error. The chain combines TRBV7-7 with TRBJ2-5; 7 bases map to TRBD1. CDR1 is SSHAT and CDR2 is FNYEAQ in the germline V gene (reference sequence). This CDR3 comprises 14 residues. The CDR3 DNA follows: TGTGCTAGCAGCCTCGACTTGACAGGGCAAGCCCAGTACTTC. This sequence encodes CASSLDLTGQAQYF.

The chain has TRBV5-1 and TRBJ1-1; D not resolved. The ends were cut back, 1 base at V and 2 bases at J, with 9 bases in the middle. The CDR3 is 14 amino acids. Germline CDR1 is SGHRS and CDR2 is YFSETQ. CDR3 DNA: TGCGCCAGCAGCTTGCAGACGACCAACACTGAAGCTTTCTTT. Translated: CASSLQTTNTEAFF. Looking up the rest from reference TRBV5-1 and TRBJ1-1 gives the full variable domain: KAGVTQTPRYLIKTRGQQVTLSCSPISGHRSVSWYQQTPGQGLQFLFEYFSETQRNKGNFPGRFSGRQFSNSRSEMNVSTLELGDSALYLCASSLQTTNTEAFFGQGTRLTVV.